This passage covers 10 T cell receptor beta chains from one sample sequenced in a study of blood T cells in healthy people across ages. It was with a sample-barcoded 5' primer and a J-beta primer mix that a second PCR of roughly 6 to 12 cycles was run. TCRdb re-called the 5' RACE reads through MiXCR, storing one row per CDR3 protein. The sample includes roughly 800,000 distinct CDR3 sequences, roughly 50% seen only once; the top ten take 22%. Input material: blood. The receptor set was obtained from a man younger than 40 in good health.

In its sample, this clonotype was seen a few times. J is TRBJ2-5 and V is TRBV20-1; no firm D call. Trimming left V 0 bases short and J 4 bases short, with 3 bases between. CDR1 and CDR2 (germline): DFQATT, SNEGSKA (reference sequence). The length of the CDR3 is 11 residues. CDR3 coding DNA: TGCAGTGCTAGAGATTTAGAGACCCAGTACTTC. Translating gives CSARDLETQYF.

The chain uses TRBV19 and TRBJ2-6; D not certain. The CDR3 is 16 amino acids. Trimming removed 3 bases from V and 0 bases from J, with 9 bases in between. Germline CDR1 and CDR2: LNHDA and SQIVND (reference sequence). Written as DNA, the CDR3 is TGTGCCAGTAGTATGGGAATCTACTCTGGGGCCAACGTCCTGACTTTC. Amino acid sequence: CASSMGIYSGANVLTF.

The rearrangement uses TRBV28 and TRBJ1-5; D gene unclear. CDR1 MDHEN and CDR2 SYDVKM come from the germline V gene. This CDR3 has 13 residues. V was cut by 5 bases and J by 5 bases, with 10 bases left in between. CDR3 amino acids: CASSEADDQPQHF. The DNA for the CDR3 is TGTGCCAGCAGTGAGGCGGATGATCAGCCCCAGCATTTT. The full variable domain, in which reference TRBV28 and TRBJ1-5 provide the parts outside the CDR3, is DVKVTQSSRYLVKRTGEKVFLECVQDMDHENMFWYRQDPGLGLRLIYFSYDVKMKEKGDIPEGYSVSREKKERFSLILESASTNQTSMYLCASSEADDQPQHFGDGTRLSIL.

V is TRBV5-1 and J is TRBJ2-3; 7 nucleotides agree with TRBD1. The CDR3 length is 15 residues. Germline V gene lookup returns CDR1 SGHRS and CDR2 YFSETQ. The V and J ends lost 3 bases and 3 bases, in that order; junction bases with no gene match: 7. The CDR3, as DNA: TGCGCCAGCAGCTCAGGACAGGCAGGGACAGATACGCAGTATTTT. Amino acids: CASSSGQAGTDTQYF.

The chain is built from TRBV6-2 or TRBV6-3 and TRBJ2-1; weak D call: TRBD1 (6 bases). CDR1 and CDR2 (germline): MNHEY, SVGEGT. Trimming left V 7 bases short and J 9 bases short, with 19 bases between. CDR3 size: 14 residues. CDR3 sequence (DNA): TGTGCCAGCACCACCCCAAGGGGGATAAGTGAGCAGTTCTTC. Translating it yields CASTTPRGISEQFF.

In its sample, this clonotype was seen once. This chain uses TRBV12-3 or TRBV12-4 with TRBJ2-1; 9 bases map to TRBD2. This CDR3 comprises 15 residues. The V gene end was trimmed by 7 bases and the J gene end by 5 bases; junction bases not matched to a gene: 9. Written as DNA, the CDR3 is TGTGCCAGCACCCAGAGGACTAGCGCGCACAATGAGCAGTTCTTC. Translated, it gives CASTQRTSAHNEQFF.

This chain uses TRBV20-1 with TRBJ2-7; D is tentatively TRBD1 or TRBD2 (5 bases each). The CDR3 has 13 amino acids. Germline V CDR1 and CDR2: DFQATT, SNEGSKA (reference sequence). Trimming pared 6 bases from V and 0 bases from J, leaving 12 bases between. The CDR3 DNA reads as TGCAGTGCGGGACGTCGTAGCTCCTACGAGCAGTACTTC. This encodes CSAGRRSSYEQYF.

This sequence joins TRBV14 and TRBJ1-1; D possibly corresponds to TRBD1 (5 bases). With 1 base removed from V and 10 bases from J, the gap between germline ends came to 10 bases. CDR1 is SGHDN, CDR2 FVKESK, per germline. CDR3 length: 12 residues. CDR3 nucleotide sequence: TGTGCCAGCAGCCAAGCTGAAGGGGCAGCTTTCTTT. Amino acids: CASSQAEGAAFF.

The chain recombines TRBV9 with TRBJ2-1; possibly TRBD2 for D (6 bases). V dropped 0 bases and J dropped 6 bases, with 7 bases sitting between them. Per the germline V gene, CDR1 is SGDLS and CDR2 is YYNGEE. The CDR3 runs 13 residues. In nucleotides, the CDR3 is TGTGCCAGCAGCGTAGGGAGGGCCAATGAGCAGTTCTTC. Translated, it gives CASSVGRANEQFF.

CDR3 DNA sequence: TGCGCCAGCAGCCAAGATCGTGGCAGGGGTCAAGAAAAACTGTTTTTT. Its protein product is CASSQDRGRGQEKLFF. V is TRBV4-3 and J is TRBJ1-4, with D tentatively TRBD1 (6 bases). Trimming pared 0 bases from V and 8 bases from J, leaving 16 bases between. The CDR3 runs to 16 residues. Looked up from germline, CDR1 is LGHNA and CDR2 is YSLEER.